This T cell receptor beta chain is drawn from a study of blood T cell repertoires in COVID-19. As for the study in general: Spain, Italy and the United States supplied samples that represented acute and convalescent COVID-19. Sample material is recorded as cDNA or gDNA derived from T cells, B-cell-depleted T cells, or PBMCs.

Germline CDR1 and CDR2: SEHNR and FQNEAQ (reference sequence). CDR3 length: 16 residues. Trimming removed 1 base from V and 1 base from J; junction bases left unmatched: 3. Source study methods: Amplification with reference gene primers provided the estimates of nucleated cell counts. Repertoires were generated with immunoSEQ multiplex PCR, while TCRdb's copy carries only in-frame clones and drops some. V and J calls and clone size are copied from that table; D and trimming were computed from the DNA. Of nearly 50,000 clones in the sample, more than 70% were seen once. Notes on this clone: Other DNA sequences of this sample code for an identical CDR3.

This chain joins TRBV7-9 and TRBJ2-2; TRBD1 matches at 7 bases. The sequencing sample was made of peripheral blood. This receptor was taken from a woman aged 55 to 70 with acute or convalescent COVID-19. CDR3 in amino acids: CASSLGQGENTGELFF. DNA for the CDR3: TGTGCCAGCAGCTTAGGACAGGGTGAGAACACCGGGGAGCTGTTTTTT.